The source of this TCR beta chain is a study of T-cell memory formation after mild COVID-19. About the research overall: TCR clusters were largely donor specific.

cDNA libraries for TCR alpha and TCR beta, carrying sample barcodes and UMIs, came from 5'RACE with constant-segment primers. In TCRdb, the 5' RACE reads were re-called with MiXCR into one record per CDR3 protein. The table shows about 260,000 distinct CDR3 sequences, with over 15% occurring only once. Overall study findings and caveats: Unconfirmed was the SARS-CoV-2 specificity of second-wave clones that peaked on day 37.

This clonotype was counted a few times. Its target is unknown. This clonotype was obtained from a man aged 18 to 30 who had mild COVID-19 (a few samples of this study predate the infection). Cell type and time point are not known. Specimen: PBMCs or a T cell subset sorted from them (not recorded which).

CDR3 residues: CAGKGTAQDSPLHF. The CDR3 DNA follows: TGTGCCGGCAAGGGGACAGCCCAGGATTCACCCCTCCACTTT. The rearrangement links TRBV7-8 to TRBJ1-6; 7 bases fit TRBD1. Germline V lookup: CDR1 SGHVS, CDR2 FQNEAQ. This CDR3 has 14 residues. Trimming at V came to 11 bases and at J to 8 bases, leaving 12 bases not matched to a gene.